The 18 T cell receptor beta chains reported below all come from one sample, sequenced in a study of T-cell reconstitution after alpha-beta-depleted transplantation in children. A TCRbeta library incorporating unique molecular identifiers was prepared. TCRdb re-derived calls from the PCR reads in MiXCR, one entry per CDR3 protein. This table has some 490,000 distinct CDR3 sequences, roughly an eighth appearing once. The source material was PBMCs from the stem cell graft donor, sampled from the stem cell graft. These receptors originate from a human donor who donated a stem cell graft to a child with combined immunodeficiency.

On this clonotype itself: Germline is not matched at one junction end, which may reflect a read error. This chain connects TRBV7-7 to TRBJ2-6, with a possible D match to TRBD1 (6 bases). CDR3 size: 16 residues. From germline, CDR1 is SSHAT and CDR2 FNYEAQ (reference sequence). As DNA, the CDR3 is TGTGCTAGCAGCTCTAACAGGGCCTCTGGGGCCAACGTCCTGACTTTC. Its protein product is CASSSNRASGANVLTF.

The chain recombines TRBV9 with TRBJ2-7; D not resolved. The V gene lost 0 bases and the J gene lost 0 bases, with 7 bases spanning the gap. The length of the CDR3 is 14 residues. CDR1 SGDLS and CDR2 YYNGEE come from the germline V gene. Written as DNA, the CDR3 is TGTGCCAGCAGCGTAGCGGAAAGCTCCTACGAGCAGTACTTC. It translates to CASSVAESSYEQYF. The full variable domain, completed using reference TRBV9 and TRBJ2-7, is DSGVTQTPKHLITATGQRVTLRCSPRSGDLSVYWYQQSLDQGLQFLIQYYNGEERAKGNILERFSAQQFPDLHSELNLSSLELGDSALYFCASSVAESSYEQYFGPGTRLTVT.

This clonotype turned up a few times. The CDR3 coding sequence is TGCAGTGCTAGAGTTAAACTAGCGGGATCCTACAATGAGCAGTTCTTC. Translating it yields CSARVKLAGSYNEQFF. The V and J genes are TRBV20-1 and TRBJ2-1; TRBD2 agrees at 10 bases. Looked up from germline, CDR1 is DFQATT and CDR2 is SNEGSKA (reference sequence). This CDR3 is built from 16 residues. V gave up 1 base and J gave up 1 base; unmatched junction bases: 4.

This clonotype was counted only a few times. CDR3 sequence (DNA): TGTGCCAGCAGCCTTCGGACTAGCATTGGGACCTACGAGCAGTACTTC. The encoded protein is CASSLRTSIGTYEQYF. This chain links TRBV7-8 with TRBJ2-7, with 8 bases fitting TRBD2. Per germline, CDR1 SGHVS and CDR2 FQNEAQ. The CDR3 covers 16 residues. After removal of 5 bases from V and 2 bases from J, the junction contained 11 bases not matched to a gene.

In this sample, this clonotype turned up a few times. The V call is TRBV6-2 or TRBV6-3, the J call TRBJ2-7; 7 bases are shared with TRBD2. V lost 6 bases to trimming and J lost 3 bases; unmatched junction nucleotides: 14. The CDR3 consists of 16 residues. Germline CDR1 and CDR2: MNHEY and SVGEGT. The CDR3 is CASRTRVSGPIYEQYF. The DNA for the CDR3 is TGTGCCAGCAGAACTCGAGTTAGCGGGCCAATCTACGAGCAGTACTTC.

A note on this clonotype: Compared with germline, one end of the junction differs, possibly owing to a read error. This sequence joins TRBV27 and TRBJ2-2, with a weak D call TRBD2 (6 bases). This CDR3 region has 17 residues. Germline V gene data show CDR1 as MNHEY and CDR2 as SMNVEV (reference sequence). The CDR3 region has the DNA TGTGCCATCAGTTTAAGCAGGGACTGGCGATACACCGGGGAGCTGTTTTTT. Its protein is CAISLSRDWRYTGELFF.

This clonotype was observed a few times. V usage is TRBV25-1 and J usage is TRBJ2-2, with TRBD2 as a possible D gene (5 bases). V lost 5 bases and J 3 bases, leaving 16 bases between the germline ends. Germline V gene sequence: CDR1 MGHDK, CDR2 SYGVNS. This CDR3 contains 16 residues. CDR3 coding DNA: TGTGCCAGCAGTCTGTGGGAGCCCTCGGACACCGGGGAGCTGTTTTTT. As protein: CASSLWEPSDTGELFF.

This clonotype was counted a few times. The chain recombines TRBV19 with TRBJ2-5, with 7 positions matching TRBD1. The CDR3 runs to 14 residues. The V gene end was trimmed by 9 bases and the J gene end by 0 bases; junction bases not matched to a gene: 7. The germline gives CDR1 LNHDA, CDR2 SQIVND (reference sequence). In nucleotides, the CDR3 is TGTGCCAGCCAGGACAGGCTCTACCAAGAGACCCAGTACTTC. This encodes CASQDRLYQETQYF.

The chain couples TRBV4-3 to TRBJ2-3; D tentatively reads TRBD1 or TRBD2 (7 bases each). Trimming cost V 8 bases and J 11 bases, with 23 bases left between them. The CDR3 has 14 amino acids. The germline gives CDR1 LGHNA, CDR2 YSLEER. DNA for the CDR3: TGCGCCAGCTCGACAGGGAGGGGGAATGAAGAGCAGTATTTT. Its protein is CASSTGRGNEEQYF.

V and J are TRBV5-6 and TRBJ2-7; 8 positions agree with TRBD2. V trimming: 2 bases; J trimming: 3 bases; junction bases outside the gene matches: 4. This CDR3 has 14 residues. CDR1 and CDR2 (germline): SGHDT, YYEEEE. CDR3: CASSFGGERYEQYF. Here the CDR3 DNA reads TGTGCCAGCAGCTTCGGGGGGGAGCGCTACGAGCAGTACTTC. Drawing the rest from reference TRBV5-6 and TRBJ2-7, the complete variable domain is DAGVTQSPTHLIKTRGQQVTLRCSPKSGHDTVSWYQQALGQGPQFIFQYYEEEERQRGNFPDRFSGHQFPNYSSELNVNALLLGDSALYLCASSFGGERYEQYFGPGTRLTVT.

The chain carries TRBV12-3 or TRBV12-4 and TRBJ2-1; tentative D call: TRBD2 (5 bases). V was cut by 2 bases and J by 13 bases, with 15 bases left in between. The CDR3 contains 13 residues. The CDR3 nucleotides read TGTGCCAGCAGTTTATTCGCTAGCCCATCACAGTTCTTC. It translates to CASSLFASPSQFF.

V and J are TRBV6-5 and TRBJ1-1; D ambiguous. V shed 2 bases and J shed 1 base, with 14 bases lying between them. Germline V lookup: CDR1 MNHEY, CDR2 SVGAGI. The CDR3 spans 16 residues. CDR3 region: CASSYGVGVTNTEAFF. CDR3 coding DNA: TGTGCCAGCAGTTACGGTGTTGGGGTCACGAACACTGAAGCTTTCTTT.

This clonotype turned up a few times. J is TRBJ2-1 and V is TRBV5-1; maybe TRBD1 (5 bases). This CDR3 contains 12 residues. V was trimmed by 5 bases and J by 4 bases, leaving 7 bases between them. CDR1 is SGHRS, CDR2 YFSETQ, per germline. The CDR3: CASRTVYNEQFF. CDR3 in DNA: TGCGCCAGCAGGACAGTGTACAATGAGCAGTTCTTC.

This clonotype was detected many times. The chain joins TRBV5-1 to TRBJ2-1; 8 bases are shared with TRBD2. Germline V CDR1 and CDR2: SGHRS, YFSETQ. V trimming: 4 bases; J trimming: 7 bases; junction bases outside the gene matches: 7. This CDR3 is 14 amino acids long. The CDR3 reads CASSGLPGGNEQFF. The CDR3 DNA is TGCGCCAGCAGCGGACTCCCGGGGGGGAATGAGCAGTTCTTC.

The rearrangement joins TRBV12-3 or TRBV12-4 to TRBJ2-1; D ambiguous. V was pared by 2 bases and J by 5 bases, with 10 bases between. The length of the CDR3 is 14 residues. The CDR3 DNA reads TGTGCCAGCAGTTTAAGAGGTAACCACAATGAGCAGTTCTTC. Translating gives CASSLRGNHNEQFF.

This clonotype was detected many times. The genes are TRBV27 and TRBJ2-7; 8 bases agree with TRBD1. After removal of 6 bases from V and 4 bases from J, the junction contained 17 bases not matched to a gene. The CDR3 consists of 17 residues. Germline CDR1 and CDR2: MNHEY and SMNVEV (reference sequence). The DNA of the CDR3 is TGTGCCAGCAGATTGTATCCTCCGGGACAGGCAACTTACGAGCAGTACTTC. This codes for CASRLYPPGQATYEQYF.

J is TRBJ2-5 and V is TRBV12-3 or TRBV12-4, with D tentatively TRBD1 (6 bases). Trimming took off 6 bases at V and 2 bases at J, with 10 bases between the two ends. The CDR3 consists of 13 residues. In DNA form, the CDR3 reads TGTGCCAGCAGGATGACAGGACAAGAGACCCAGTACTTC. Translation: CASRMTGQETQYF.

This clonotype appeared a few times. This chain links TRBV7-2 with TRBJ2-7; possibly TRBD2 for D (7 bases). CDR1 and CDR2 from the germline V gene are SGHTA and FQGNSA. V shed 6 bases and J shed 3 bases, with 18 bases lying between them. This CDR3 region has 15 residues. This CDR3 is CASRGGVGDNYEQYF. CDR3 in DNA: TGTGCCAGCAGAGGGGGGGTAGGGGATAACTACGAGCAGTACTTC.